These T cell receptor beta chains were read from a single sample in a study of blood T cell repertoires in COVID-19. Generated by immunoSEQ multiplex PCR, the TCRdb table keeps only in-frame clones and is missing some. The sample consists of some 250,000 clones, about 80% of them appearing once. Input material: peripheral blood. These receptors all stem from a man between 25 and 39 years old who had recovered from COVID-19. The CDR3 runs from the conserved cysteine through the conserved F or W. The D gene is left open where the match is weak. Expanded clones get a size class; other rows say once, few or many, or leave the size out.

j_gene: TRBJ1-1
v_gene: TRBV7-2
d_gene: -
abundance: -
CDR3nt: TGTGCCAGCAGCTTAACGGGTGGCACTGAAGCTTTCTTT
CDR3aa: CASSLTGGTEAFF

j_gene: TRBJ2-1
v_gene: TRBV11-2
d_gene: TRBD2
abundance: -
CDR3nt: TGTGCCAGCAGCCCCCAACTAGCGGGGGGGCCAGGAGAGCAGTTCTTC
CDR3aa: CASSPQLAGGPGEQFF

j_gene: TRBJ1-2
v_gene: TRBV7-8
d_gene: TRBD1
abundance: few
CDR3nt: TGTGCCAGCAGCAAGACAGGGGGCAACTATGGCTACACCTTC
CDR3aa: CASSKTGGNYGYTF

j_gene: TRBJ1-6
v_gene: TRBV2
d_gene: -
abundance: -
CDR3nt: TGTGCCAGCAGTGCTTTAGGGCAGGGGAATTCACCCCTCCACTTT
CDR3aa: CASSALGQGNSPLHF

j_gene: TRBJ1-1
v_gene: TRBV19
d_gene: -
abundance: -
CDR3nt: TGTGCCAGTATGATCCCACAGGACACTGAAGCTTTCTTT
CDR3aa: CASMIPQDTEAFF

j_gene: TRBJ1-2
v_gene: TRBV3-1/TRBV3-2
d_gene: TRBD1
abundance: -
CDR3nt: TGTGCCAGCAGCCAAGATCCCGGGACAGGGGGCTACTACACCTTC
CDR3aa: CASSQDPGTGGYYTF

j_gene: TRBJ2-3
v_gene: TRBV5-8
d_gene: TRBD1
abundance: -
CDR3nt: TGTGCCAGCAGCTTATGGACAGGGGGTAGAACAGATACGCAGTATTTT
CDR3aa: CASSLWTGGRTDTQYF

j_gene: TRBJ2-7
v_gene: TRBV9
d_gene: TRBD1
abundance: -
CDR3nt: TGTGCCAGCAGCCGACGGACAGGGGGTTTCGAGCAGTACTTC
CDR3aa: CASSRRTGGFEQYF

j_gene: TRBJ2-3
v_gene: TRBV6-6
d_gene: TRBD2
abundance: -
CDR3nt: TGTGCCAGCAGCAGTCGTCGGGAGGGGGGCACAGATACGCAGTATTTT
CDR3aa: CASSSRREGGTDTQYF

j_gene: TRBJ1-5
v_gene: TRBV28
d_gene: -
abundance: few
CDR3nt: TGTGCCAGCAGTTCTTTAAATCAGCCCCAGCATTTT
CDR3aa: CASSSLNQPQHF

j_gene: TRBJ2-1
v_gene: TRBV15
d_gene: TRBD1
abundance: -
CDR3nt: TGTGCCACCAGCAGAGATCTCCCGGACAGGTTCCTAGAGCAGTTCTTC
CDR3aa: CATSRDLPDRFLEQFF

j_gene: TRBJ1-2
v_gene: TRBV24-1
d_gene: TRBD1
abundance: -
CDR3nt: TGTGCCACCAGTGATTCCGGACAGGGAAGGAACGGCTACACCTTC
CDR3aa: CATSDSGQGRNGYTF

j_gene: TRBJ2-3
v_gene: TRBV9
d_gene: TRBD1
abundance: -
CDR3nt: TGTGCCAGCAGCGAAGCAGGGGGCGTGGATACGCAGTATTTT
CDR3aa: CASSEAGGVDTQYF

j_gene: TRBJ2-3
v_gene: TRBV3-1/TRBV3-2
d_gene: TRBD2
abundance: -
CDR3nt: TGTGCCAGCAGCCAAGATGCTAGCGGGGGGAATACGCAGTATTTT
CDR3aa: CASSQDASGGNTQYF

j_gene: TRBJ2-1
v_gene: TRBV7-9
d_gene: TRBD1
abundance: once
CDR3nt: TGTGCCAGCAGCCGGACAGGGCGCAATGAGCAGTTCTTC
CDR3aa: CASSRTGRNEQFF

j_gene: TRBJ1-3
v_gene: TRBV10-3
d_gene: TRBD1
abundance: -
CDR3nt: TGTGCCATCAGGGGGGACAGGTCGCGTTTTAGTTCTCGGATCTCTGGAAACACCATATATTTT
CDR3aa: CAIRGDRSRFSSRISGNTIYF

j_gene: TRBJ2-2
v_gene: TRBV19
d_gene: -
abundance: -
CDR3nt: TGTGCCAGCCGAGACAGACTCTTCACCGGGGAGCTGTTTTTT
CDR3aa: CASRDRLFTGELFF

j_gene: TRBJ1-4
v_gene: TRBV6-5
d_gene: -
abundance: once
CDR3nt: TGTGCCAGCAGTTACTCGCCGCGAGGGAATAATGAAAAACTGTTTTTT
CDR3aa: CASSYSPRGNNEKLFF

j_gene: TRBJ2-2
v_gene: TRBV3-1/TRBV3-2
d_gene: TRBD2
abundance: -
CDR3nt: TGTGCCAGCAGCCAGGGACTAGCGGGGTTCACCGGGGAGCTGTTTTTT
CDR3aa: CASSQGLAGFTGELFF

j_gene: TRBJ2-1
v_gene: TRBV7-3
d_gene: TRBD2
abundance: -
CDR3nt: TGTGCCAGCAGCCCCCCAAGCGGGGGGGGCTATGAGCAGTTCTTC
CDR3aa: CASSPPSGGGYEQFF

j_gene: TRBJ1-2
v_gene: TRBV6-1
d_gene: -
abundance: medium-sized
CDR3nt: TGTGCCAGCAGTGAACAACTAGGGCGTCCTAACTATGGCTACACCTTC
CDR3aa: CASSEQLGRPNYGYTF

j_gene: TRBJ1-5
v_gene: TRBV19
d_gene: -
abundance: -
CDR3nt: TGTGCCAGTAGACAGGATTCCAATCAGCCCCAGCATTTT
CDR3aa: CASRQDSNQPQHF

j_gene: TRBJ1-2
v_gene: TRBV7-9
d_gene: -
abundance: -
CDR3nt: TGTGCCAGCACTCAGGAAAACTATGGCTACACCTTC
CDR3aa: CASTQENYGYTF

j_gene: TRBJ1-1
v_gene: TRBV7-9
d_gene: -
abundance: -
CDR3nt: TGTGCCAGCCTAATAGACAGACGGAACACTGAAGCTTTCTTT
CDR3aa: CASLIDRRNTEAFF

j_gene: TRBJ2-5
v_gene: TRBV7-9
d_gene: TRBD1
abundance: -
CDR3nt: TGTGCCAGCAGGGGACAGGGCCCAGAGACCCAGTACTTC
CDR3aa: CASRGQGPETQYF

j_gene: TRBJ2-1
v_gene: TRBV3-1/TRBV3-2
d_gene: TRBD1
abundance: -
CDR3nt: TGTGCCAGCAGCCAATCGGACAGGGGGAACAATGAGCAGTTCTTC
CDR3aa: CASSQSDRGNNEQFF

j_gene: TRBJ1-1
v_gene: TRBV7-9
d_gene: -
abundance: -
CDR3nt: TGTGCCAGCACCCAACAGGGATCGAACACTGAAGCTTTCTTT
CDR3aa: CASTQQGSNTEAFF

j_gene: TRBJ2-5
v_gene: TRBV7-6
d_gene: -
abundance: -
CDR3nt: TGTGCCAGCAGCTTACTAAGTGGAGAGACCCAGTACTTC
CDR3aa: CASSLLSGETQYF

j_gene: TRBJ2-6
v_gene: TRBV7-2
d_gene: TRBD1
abundance: -
CDR3nt: TGTGCCAGCAGCCGGACAGGAAACTCTGGGGCCAACGTCCTGACTTTC
CDR3aa: CASSRTGNSGANVLTF

j_gene: TRBJ2-7
v_gene: TRBV10-3
d_gene: TRBD1
abundance: -
CDR3nt: TGTGCCATCAGTGAGGGACAGGCTCTGGAGCAGTACTTC
CDR3aa: CAISEGQALEQYF

j_gene: TRBJ2-5
v_gene: TRBV16
d_gene: -
abundance: -
CDR3nt: TGTGCCAGCAGCCAAGATGGGGCTTCGGGAGAGACCCAGTACTTC
CDR3aa: CASSQDGASGETQYF

j_gene: TRBJ2-1
v_gene: TRBV11-2
d_gene: TRBD1
abundance: few
CDR3nt: TGTGCCAGCAGTCCTACGACAGGGGGAGTAAACTCCGAGCAGTTCTTC
CDR3aa: CASSPTTGGVNSEQFF

j_gene: TRBJ1-6
v_gene: TRBV5-1
d_gene: -
abundance: once
CDR3nt: TGCGCCAGCAGCTTGGACAGAAATTCACCCCTCCACTTT
CDR3aa: CASSLDRNSPLHF

j_gene: TRBJ1-1
v_gene: TRBV2
d_gene: -
abundance: -
CDR3nt: TGTGCCAGCAGTTCGAAGGCCCTCACGGGGTTGGCTTTCTTT
CDR3aa: CASSSKALTGLAFF

j_gene: TRBJ2-6
v_gene: TRBV7-3
d_gene: -
abundance: -
CDR3nt: TGTGCCAGCAGAATTACAGGCTCTGGGGCCAACGTCCTGACTTTC
CDR3aa: CASRITGSGANVLTF

j_gene: TRBJ2-1
v_gene: TRBV6-5
d_gene: TRBD1
abundance: -
CDR3nt: TGTGCCAGCAGTCAACCGGGACAGGGGGCCAATGAGCAGTTCTTC
CDR3aa: CASSQPGQGANEQFF

j_gene: TRBJ2-1
v_gene: TRBV20-1
d_gene: TRBD2
abundance: -
CDR3nt: TGCAGTGCCATTATAGCGGGGAACCAGTTCTTC
CDR3aa: CSAIIAGNQFF

j_gene: TRBJ1-6
v_gene: TRBV2
d_gene: TRBD1
abundance: -
CDR3nt: TGTGCCAGCAGGGGACAGGGGGCTTATTCACCCCTCCACTTT
CDR3aa: CASRGQGAYSPLHF

j_gene: TRBJ1-6
v_gene: TRBV6-5
d_gene: -
abundance: few
CDR3nt: TGTGCCAGCAGGCAGGGGAACGATTCACCCCTCCACTTT
CDR3aa: CASRQGNDSPLHF

j_gene: TRBJ2-5
v_gene: TRBV9
d_gene: TRBD1
abundance: -
CDR3nt: TGTGCCAGCAGCCCCCGACAGGGAAGAGGAGAGACCCAGTACTTC
CDR3aa: CASSPRQGRGETQYF

j_gene: TRBJ1-6
v_gene: TRBV5-6
d_gene: -
abundance: -
CDR3nt: TGTGCCAGCAGCCCCGACTTTTCCTATAATTCACCCCTCCACTTT
CDR3aa: CASSPDFSYNSPLHF

j_gene: TRBJ2-4
v_gene: TRBV28
d_gene: -
abundance: few
CDR3nt: TGTTCGTCCCGGGGGGCCGGAGCCAAAAACATTCAGTACTTC
CDR3aa: CSSRGAGAKNIQYF

j_gene: TRBJ1-4
v_gene: TRBV5-1
d_gene: -
abundance: -
CDR3nt: TGCGCCAGCAGCTTGGAGGTAGTCCCAGGCATCAATGAAAAACTGTTTTTT
CDR3aa: CASSLEVVPGINEKLFF

j_gene: TRBJ1-5
v_gene: TRBV27
d_gene: TRBD1
abundance: -
CDR3nt: TGTGCCAGCAGCCGGACAGGGTATTTGAGCAATCAGCCCCAGCATTTT
CDR3aa: CASSRTGYLSNQPQHF

j_gene: TRBJ2-2
v_gene: TRBV6-5
d_gene: -
abundance: -
CDR3nt: TGTGCCAGCATCCAGGGCTCAGGGACCGGGGAGCTGTTTTTT
CDR3aa: CASIQGSGTGELFF

j_gene: TRBJ1-4
v_gene: TRBV5-1
d_gene: -
abundance: -
CDR3nt: TGCGCCAGCGATGGACAGTTAACGGGGGAAAAACTGTTTTTT
CDR3aa: CASDGQLTGEKLFF

j_gene: TRBJ2-5
v_gene: TRBV6-4
d_gene: TRBD2
abundance: -
CDR3nt: TGTGCCAGCAGGGGGACTAGCGGGGTCGAGACCCAGTACTTC
CDR3aa: CASRGTSGVETQYF

j_gene: TRBJ1-6
v_gene: TRBV5-1
d_gene: TRBD1
abundance: -
CDR3nt: TGCGCCAGCAGCCGCGGACAGGGGGATTCACCCCTCCACTTT
CDR3aa: CASSRGQGDSPLHF

j_gene: TRBJ2-2
v_gene: TRBV3-1/TRBV3-2
d_gene: -
abundance: few
CDR3nt: TGTGCCAGCAGCGCAAGGGGGGGGAACACCGGGGAGCTGTTTTTT
CDR3aa: CASSARGGNTGELFF

j_gene: TRBJ2-1
v_gene: TRBV4-2
d_gene: -
abundance: -
CDR3nt: TGTGCCAGCAGCCAAGAAGGCAGAGGTGAGCAGTTCTTC
CDR3aa: CASSQEGRGEQFF

j_gene: TRBJ2-5
v_gene: TRBV20-1
d_gene: -
abundance: -
CDR3nt: TGCAGTGCTAGCGGTGAGACCCAGTACTTC
CDR3aa: CSASGETQYF

j_gene: TRBJ1-5
v_gene: TRBV27
d_gene: TRBD1
abundance: few
CDR3nt: TGTGCCAGCAGTTTAGTTGGACAGGGGGCGTATAGCAATCAGCCCCAGCATTTT
CDR3aa: CASSLVGQGAYSNQPQHF

j_gene: TRBJ2-5
v_gene: TRBV2
d_gene: -
abundance: -
CDR3nt: TGTGCCAGCAAACCCGGGGGAGAGACCCAGTACTTC
CDR3aa: CASKPGGETQYF

j_gene: TRBJ2-3
v_gene: TRBV5-1
d_gene: TRBD2
abundance: -
CDR3nt: TGCGCCAGCAGCTTAGCGGGGGACACAGATACGCAGTATTTT
CDR3aa: CASSLAGDTDTQYF

j_gene: TRBJ2-3
v_gene: TRBV5-1
d_gene: -
abundance: -
CDR3nt: TGCGCCAGCAGCGAGGGACATTCCACAGATACGCAGTATTTT
CDR3aa: CASSEGHSTDTQYF

j_gene: TRBJ2-1
v_gene: TRBV24-1
d_gene: TRBD1
abundance: -
CDR3nt: TGTGCCACCAGTGACCGACAGGGGGCGCACTACAATGAGCAGTTCTTC
CDR3aa: CATSDRQGAHYNEQFF

j_gene: TRBJ2-3
v_gene: TRBV6-4
d_gene: -
abundance: -
CDR3nt: TGTGCCAGCAGTGACTCTGCGGGGGCGGGAGATACGCAGTATTTT
CDR3aa: CASSDSAGAGDTQYF

j_gene: TRBJ1-2
v_gene: TRBV3-1/TRBV3-2
d_gene: -
abundance: -
CDR3nt: TGTGCCAGCAGCCAGGGAGGCCGGTATGGCTACACCTTC
CDR3aa: CASSQGGRYGYTF

j_gene: TRBJ1-5
v_gene: TRBV10-2
d_gene: -
abundance: -
CDR3nt: TGCGCCAGCAGGGCAAATAGCAATCAGCCCCAGCATTTT
CDR3aa: CASRANSNQPQHF